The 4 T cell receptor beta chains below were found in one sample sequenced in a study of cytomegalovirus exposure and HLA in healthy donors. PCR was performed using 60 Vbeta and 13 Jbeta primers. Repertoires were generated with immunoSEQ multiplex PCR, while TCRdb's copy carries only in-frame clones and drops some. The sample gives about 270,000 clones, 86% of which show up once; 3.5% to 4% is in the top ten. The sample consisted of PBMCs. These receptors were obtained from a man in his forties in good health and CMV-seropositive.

The DNA of the CDR3 is TGTGCCAGCAGTTTATTTTTGGAGGGCTACGTTTCCTACGAGCAGTACTTC. Protein sequence: CASSLFLEGYVSYEQYF. The J gene is TRBJ2-7, the V gene TRBV28, with D possibly TRBD2 on 6 matching bases. The V end lost 1 base, the J end lost 1 base, and 17 bases lay between the germline ends. The V gene's germline CDR1 is MDHEN and CDR2 SYDVKM. The CDR3 spans 17 residues.

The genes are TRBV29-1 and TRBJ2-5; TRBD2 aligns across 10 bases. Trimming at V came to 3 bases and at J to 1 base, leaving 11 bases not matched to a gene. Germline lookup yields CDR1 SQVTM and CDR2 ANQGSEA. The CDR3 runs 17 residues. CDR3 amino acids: CSVEVFGTSAPQETQYF. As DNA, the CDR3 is TGCAGCGTTGAGGTTTTCGGGACTAGCGCTCCCCAAGAGACCCAGTACTTC.

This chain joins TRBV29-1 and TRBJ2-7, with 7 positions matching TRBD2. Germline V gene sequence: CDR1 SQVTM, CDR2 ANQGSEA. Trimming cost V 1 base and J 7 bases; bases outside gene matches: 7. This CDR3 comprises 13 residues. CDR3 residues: CSVEGAGLGEQYF. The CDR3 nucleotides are TGCAGCGTTGAAGGAGCGGGATTAGGGGAGCAGTACTTC.

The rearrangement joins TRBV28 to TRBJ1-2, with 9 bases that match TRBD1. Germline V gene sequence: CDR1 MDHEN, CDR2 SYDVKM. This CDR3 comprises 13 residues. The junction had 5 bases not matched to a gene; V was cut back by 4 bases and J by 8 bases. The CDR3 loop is CASSSGQGRGYTF. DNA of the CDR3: TGTGCCAGCAGTTCGGGACAGGGACGCGGCTACACCTTC.